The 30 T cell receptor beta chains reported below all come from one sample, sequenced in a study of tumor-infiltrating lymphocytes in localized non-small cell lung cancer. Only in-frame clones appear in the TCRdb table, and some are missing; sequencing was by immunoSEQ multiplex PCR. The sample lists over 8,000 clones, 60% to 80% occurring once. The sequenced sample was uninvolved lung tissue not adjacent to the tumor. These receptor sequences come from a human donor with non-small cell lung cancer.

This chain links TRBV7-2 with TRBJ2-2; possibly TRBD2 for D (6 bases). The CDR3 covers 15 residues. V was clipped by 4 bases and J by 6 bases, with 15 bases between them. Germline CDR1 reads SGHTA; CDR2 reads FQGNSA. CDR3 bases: TGTGCCAGCAGCTCGACTAGTTCCAACTCCGGGGAGCTGTTTTTT. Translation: CASSSTSSNSGELFF.

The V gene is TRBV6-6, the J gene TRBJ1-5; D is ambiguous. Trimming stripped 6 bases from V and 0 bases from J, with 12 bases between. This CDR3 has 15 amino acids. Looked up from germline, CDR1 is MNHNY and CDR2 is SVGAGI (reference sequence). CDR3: CASSPGQYSNQPQHF. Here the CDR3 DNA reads TGTGCCAGCAGCCCCGGGCAATATAGCAATCAGCCCCAGCATTTT.

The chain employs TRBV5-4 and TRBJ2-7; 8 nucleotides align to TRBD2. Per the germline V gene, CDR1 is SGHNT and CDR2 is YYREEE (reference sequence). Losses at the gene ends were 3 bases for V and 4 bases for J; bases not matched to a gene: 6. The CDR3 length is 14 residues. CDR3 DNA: TGTGCCAGCAGCTACAGCGGGAGAATTTACGAGCAGTACTTC. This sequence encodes CASSYSGRIYEQYF.

The CDR3 nucleotides are TGCGCCAGCAGCTTGGTCGGACTTTCCTACGAGCAGTACTTC. This codes for CASSLVGLSYEQYF. This chain uses TRBV5-1 with TRBJ2-7, with D tentatively TRBD2 (5 bases). The CDR3 contains 14 residues. CDR1 SGHRS and CDR2 YFSETQ come from the germline V gene. V lost 0 bases to trimming and J lost 1 base, with 8 bases between them.

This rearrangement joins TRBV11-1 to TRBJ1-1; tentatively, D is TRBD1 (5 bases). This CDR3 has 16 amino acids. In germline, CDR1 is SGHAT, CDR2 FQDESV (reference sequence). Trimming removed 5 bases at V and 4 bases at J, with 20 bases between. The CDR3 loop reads CASSAPGPAGGTEAFF. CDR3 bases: TGTGCCAGCAGCGCCCCGGGCCCCGCGGGGGGCACTGAAGCTTTCTTT.

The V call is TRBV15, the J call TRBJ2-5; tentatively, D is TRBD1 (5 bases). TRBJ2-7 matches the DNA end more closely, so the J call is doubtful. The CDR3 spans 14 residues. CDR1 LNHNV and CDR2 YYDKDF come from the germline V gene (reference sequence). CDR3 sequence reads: CATSRTGSSYEQYF. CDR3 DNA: TGTGCCACCAGCAGAACAGGCAGCTCCTACGAGCAGTACTTC.

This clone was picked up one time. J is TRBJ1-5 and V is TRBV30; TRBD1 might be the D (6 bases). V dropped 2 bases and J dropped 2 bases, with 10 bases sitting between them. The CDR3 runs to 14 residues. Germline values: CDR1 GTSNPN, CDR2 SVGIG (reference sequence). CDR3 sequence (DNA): TGTGCCTGGAGTCACAGGGTTGGCAATCAGCCCCAGCATTTT. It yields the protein CAWSHRVGNQPQHF.

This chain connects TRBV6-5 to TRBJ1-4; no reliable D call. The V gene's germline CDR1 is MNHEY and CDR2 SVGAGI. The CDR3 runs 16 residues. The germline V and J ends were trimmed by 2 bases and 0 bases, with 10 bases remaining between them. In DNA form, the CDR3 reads TGTGCCAGCAGTTACCTCCGGGATACAACTAATGAAAAACTGTTTTTT. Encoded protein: CASSYLRDTTNEKLFF.

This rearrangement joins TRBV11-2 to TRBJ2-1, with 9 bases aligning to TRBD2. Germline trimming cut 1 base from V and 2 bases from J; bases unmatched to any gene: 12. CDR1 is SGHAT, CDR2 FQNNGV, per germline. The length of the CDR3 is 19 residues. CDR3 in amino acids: CASSLVGKTSGRPYNEQFF. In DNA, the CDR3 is TGTGCCAGCAGCTTAGTCGGTAAGACTAGCGGAAGGCCCTACAATGAGCAGTTCTTC.

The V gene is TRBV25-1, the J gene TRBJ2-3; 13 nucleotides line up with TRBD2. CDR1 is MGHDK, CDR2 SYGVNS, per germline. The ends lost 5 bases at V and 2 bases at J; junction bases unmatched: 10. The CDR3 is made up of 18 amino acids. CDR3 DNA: TGTGCCAGCAGTATTCGGACTAGCGGGAGTCCCCTCACAGATACGCAGTATTTT. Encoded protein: CASSIRTSGSPLTDTQYF.

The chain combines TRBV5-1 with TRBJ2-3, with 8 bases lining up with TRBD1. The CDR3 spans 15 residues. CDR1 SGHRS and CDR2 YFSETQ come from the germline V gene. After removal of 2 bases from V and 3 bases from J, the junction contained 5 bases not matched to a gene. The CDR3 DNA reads TGCGCCAGCAGCTTCACAGGGGGGTGGACAGATACGCAGTATTTT. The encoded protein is CASSFTGGWTDTQYF.

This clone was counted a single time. CDR3: CASRYTGQYSGNTIYF. The CDR3 DNA is TGTGCCAGCAGGTATACAGGACAGTACTCTGGAAACACCATATATTTT. This chain joins TRBV28 and TRBJ1-3; perhaps TRBD1 as D (6 bases). V dropped 6 bases and J dropped 0 bases, with 15 bases sitting between them. CDR1 is MDHEN, CDR2 SYDVKM, per germline. This CDR3 has 16 residues.

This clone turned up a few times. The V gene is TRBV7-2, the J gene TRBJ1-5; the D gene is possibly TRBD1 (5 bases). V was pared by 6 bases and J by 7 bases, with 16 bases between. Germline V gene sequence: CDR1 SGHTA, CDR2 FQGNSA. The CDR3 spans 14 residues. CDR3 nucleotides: TGTGCCAGCAGTGGGGGGAGAGCGGACCAGCCCCAGCATTTT. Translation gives CASSGGRADQPQHF.

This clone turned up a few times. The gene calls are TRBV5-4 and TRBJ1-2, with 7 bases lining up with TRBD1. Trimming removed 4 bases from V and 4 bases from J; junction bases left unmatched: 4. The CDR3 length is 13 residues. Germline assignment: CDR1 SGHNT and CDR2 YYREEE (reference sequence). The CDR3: CASSPGTVYGYTF. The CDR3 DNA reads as TGTGCCAGCAGCCCAGGGACAGTCTATGGCTACACCTTC.

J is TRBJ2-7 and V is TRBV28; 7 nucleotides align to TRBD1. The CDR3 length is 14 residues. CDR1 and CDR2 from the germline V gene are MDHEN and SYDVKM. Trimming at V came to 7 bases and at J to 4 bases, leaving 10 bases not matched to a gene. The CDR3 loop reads CASTPQGITYEQYF. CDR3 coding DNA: TGTGCCAGCACCCCACAGGGGATTACTTACGAGCAGTACTTC. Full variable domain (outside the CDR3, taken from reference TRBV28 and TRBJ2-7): DVKVTQSSRYLVKRTGEKVFLECVQDMDHENMFWYRQDPGLGLRLIYFSYDVKMKEKGDIPEGYSVSREKKERFSLILESASTNQTSMYLCASTPQGITYEQYFGPGTRLTVT.

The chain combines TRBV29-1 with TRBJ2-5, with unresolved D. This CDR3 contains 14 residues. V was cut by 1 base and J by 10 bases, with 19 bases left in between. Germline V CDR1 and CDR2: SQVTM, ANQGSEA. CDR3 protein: CSVEVLYPVRLQYF. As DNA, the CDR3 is TGCAGCGTTGAAGTCCTCTACCCAGTTCGTCTCCAGTACTTC.

The DNA of the CDR3 is TGTGCCAGCAGCCGGTCCCTGACAGGGGGCATTTACACCGGGGAGCTGTTTTTT. Translating it yields CASSRSLTGGIYTGELFF. The chain is built from TRBV7-9 and TRBJ2-2; 10 bases agree with TRBD1. The CDR3 is made up of 18 amino acids. Germline V lookup: CDR1 SEHNR, CDR2 FQNEAQ (reference sequence). Unmatched junction bases numbered 12, after V lost 5 bases and J lost 3 bases.

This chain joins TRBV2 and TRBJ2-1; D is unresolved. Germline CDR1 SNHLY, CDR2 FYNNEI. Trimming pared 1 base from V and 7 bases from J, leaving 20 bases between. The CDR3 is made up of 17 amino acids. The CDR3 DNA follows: TGTGCCAGCAGTGAAGTTTGGAGCGCCCACCCGTCGAATGAGCAGTTCTTC. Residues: CASSEVWSAHPSNEQFF.

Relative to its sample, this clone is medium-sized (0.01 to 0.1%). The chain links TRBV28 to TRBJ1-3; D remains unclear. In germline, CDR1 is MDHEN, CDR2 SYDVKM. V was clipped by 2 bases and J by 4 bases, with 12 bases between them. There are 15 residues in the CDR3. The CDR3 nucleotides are TGTGCCAGCAGTTTAGCTGTCGAAGGGGGAAACACCATATATTTT. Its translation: CASSLAVEGGNTIYF.

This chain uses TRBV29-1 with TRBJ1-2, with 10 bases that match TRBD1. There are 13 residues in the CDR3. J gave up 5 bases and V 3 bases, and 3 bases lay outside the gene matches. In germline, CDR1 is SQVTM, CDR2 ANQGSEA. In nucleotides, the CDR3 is TGCAGCGTTGAGGGACAGGGGATTTATGGCTACACCTTC. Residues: CSVEGQGIYGYTF.

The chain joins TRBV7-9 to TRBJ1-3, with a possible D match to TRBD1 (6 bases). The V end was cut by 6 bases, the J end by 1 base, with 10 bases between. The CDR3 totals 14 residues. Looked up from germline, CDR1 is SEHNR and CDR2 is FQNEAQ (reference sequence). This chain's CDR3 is CASRPQGSGNTIYF. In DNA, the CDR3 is TGTGCCAGCAGACCTCAGGGGTCTGGAAACACCATATATTTT.

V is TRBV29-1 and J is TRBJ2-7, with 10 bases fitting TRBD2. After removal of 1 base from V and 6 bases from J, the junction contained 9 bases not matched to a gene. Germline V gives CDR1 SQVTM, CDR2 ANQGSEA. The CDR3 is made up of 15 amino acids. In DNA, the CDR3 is TGCAGCGTTGAAGTGCGGGCTAGCGGGAGCTCCGAGCAGTACTTC. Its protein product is CSVEVRASGSSEQYF.

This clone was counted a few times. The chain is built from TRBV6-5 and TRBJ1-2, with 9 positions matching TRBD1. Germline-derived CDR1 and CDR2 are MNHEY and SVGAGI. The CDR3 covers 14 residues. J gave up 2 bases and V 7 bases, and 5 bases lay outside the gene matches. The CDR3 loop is CASKSGTGNYGYTF. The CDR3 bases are TGTGCCAGCAAGTCCGGGACAGGGAACTATGGCTACACCTTC.

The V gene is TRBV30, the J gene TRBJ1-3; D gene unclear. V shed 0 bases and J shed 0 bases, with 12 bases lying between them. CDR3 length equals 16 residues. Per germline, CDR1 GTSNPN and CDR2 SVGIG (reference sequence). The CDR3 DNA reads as TGTGCCTGGAGTGTACCCCGCTCGAGCTCTGGAAACACCATATATTTT. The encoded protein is CAWSVPRSSSGNTIYF.

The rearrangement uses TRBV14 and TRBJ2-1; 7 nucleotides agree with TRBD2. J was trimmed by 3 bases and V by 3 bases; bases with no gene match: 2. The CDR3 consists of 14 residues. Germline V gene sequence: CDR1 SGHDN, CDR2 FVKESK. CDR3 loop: CASSQASGYNEQFF. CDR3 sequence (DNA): TGTGCCAGCAGCCAGGCTAGCGGCTACAATGAGCAGTTCTTC.

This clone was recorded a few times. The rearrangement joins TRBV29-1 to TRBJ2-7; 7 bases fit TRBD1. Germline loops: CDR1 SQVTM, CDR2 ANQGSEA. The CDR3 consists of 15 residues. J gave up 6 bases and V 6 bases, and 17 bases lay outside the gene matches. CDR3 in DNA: TGCAGCGTCCGATCACCGGGACAGCGAACGGGCGAGCAGTACTTC. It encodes CSVRSPGQRTGEQYF.

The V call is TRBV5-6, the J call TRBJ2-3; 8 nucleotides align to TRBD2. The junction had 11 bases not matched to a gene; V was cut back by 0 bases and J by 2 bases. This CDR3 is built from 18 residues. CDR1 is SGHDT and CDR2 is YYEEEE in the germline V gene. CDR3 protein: CASSLEQSGGGYTDTQYF. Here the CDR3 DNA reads TGTGCCAGCAGCTTGGAACAGAGCGGGGGCGGATACACAGATACGCAGTATTTT.

CDR3 DNA sequence: TGTGCCAGCAGCTTAGAGTCGGGAGGGCCGTCCGAGCAGTACTTC. Translated, it gives CASSLESGGPSEQYF. The chain has TRBV7-3 and TRBJ2-7, with 8 positions matching TRBD2. This CDR3 is built from 15 residues. The germline V gene has CDR1 SGHTA and CDR2 FQGTGA. Trimming removed 2 bases from V and 6 bases from J; junction bases left unmatched: 9.

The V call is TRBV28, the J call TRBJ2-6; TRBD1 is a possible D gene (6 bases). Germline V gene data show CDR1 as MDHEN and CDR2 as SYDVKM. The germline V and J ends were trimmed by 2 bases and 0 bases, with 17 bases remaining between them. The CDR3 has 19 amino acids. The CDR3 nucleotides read TGTGCCAGCAGTTTAGACGGTCAGGGGTACCTCTCTGGGGCCAACGTCCTGACTTTC. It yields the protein CASSLDGQGYLSGANVLTF. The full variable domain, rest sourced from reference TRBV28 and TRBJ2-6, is DVKVTQSSRYLVKRTGEKVFLECVQDMDHENMFWYRQDPGLGLRLIYFSYDVKMKEKGDIPEGYSVSREKKERFSLILESASTNQTSMYLCASSLDGQGYLSGANVLTFGAGSRLTVL.

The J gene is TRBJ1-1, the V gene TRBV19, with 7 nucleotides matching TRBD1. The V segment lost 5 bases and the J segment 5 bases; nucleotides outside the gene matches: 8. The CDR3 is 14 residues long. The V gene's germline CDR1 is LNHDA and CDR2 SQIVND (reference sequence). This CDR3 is CASSQGGPGTEAFF. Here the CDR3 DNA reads TGTGCCAGTAGTCAGGGGGGCCCGGGAACTGAAGCTTTCTTT.